This T cell receptor (beta chain) derives from a study of blood T cell repertoires in COVID-19. The length of the CDR3 is 14 residues. Germline CDR1 is SGHRS and CDR2 is YFSETQ. V trimming: 2 bases; J trimming: 5 bases; junction bases outside the gene matches: 3. This table comes from immunoSEQ multiplex PCR, and its TCRdb copy is limited to in-frame clones, with some not included. The table lists around 68,000 clones, approximately 83% of them singletons. The sequence derives from a man aged 35 to 55 with COVID-19, enrolled during active disease. V and J are TRBV5-1 and TRBJ2-2; 7 bases are shared with TRBD2. The material sequenced was peripheral blood. The CDR3 nucleotides read TGCGCCAGCAGCTTCCTAGCGGCTACCGGGGAGCTGTTTTTT. This gives the protein CASSFLAATGELFF.